The sequence of this TCR beta chain was determined in a study of breast tumors, draining lymph nodes, adjacent tissues. TCRdb used MiXCR to reprocess the multiplex PCR reads, holding one entry per CDR3 protein. The table has 120,000 to 150,000 distinct CDR3 sequences, about 30% seen once. The lymph nodes were axillary draining lymph nodes from breast cancer patients. From germline, CDR1 is SGHAT and CDR2 FQNNGV. Trimming cost V 4 bases and J 0 bases; bases outside gene matches: 5. This CDR3 comprises 17 residues. This clonotype was seen ten or more times. Its antigen is unidentified. Study-level results: Data fit most tumor T cells coming from lymph node, expanding in tumor. Tumors had less TCR diversity than lymph nodes, more than nontumor tissue. Compared with basal-like, luminal-like tumors shared significantly more repertoire with nontumor tissue. The lymph node origin of tumor T cells was framed as consistent with a hypothesis, not demonstrated.

The sequenced material came from axillary lymph node tissue. The receptor comes from a female donor with breast cancer. Some clones in this sample may be carry-over from other donors' samples. This sequence joins TRBV11-2 and TRBJ2-6; 8 nucleotides agree with TRBD2. The CDR3: CASSYGGGASGANVLTF. The CDR3 DNA is TGTGCCAGCAGCTACGGGGGGGGGGCCTCTGGGGCCAACGTCCTGACTTTC.